The next 15 T cell receptor beta chains were all read from a single sample in a study of cytomegalovirus exposure and HLA in healthy donors. Sequencing was performed with immunoSEQ multiplex PCR; in TCRdb, only in-frame clones are kept and a portion is missing. Of approximately 300,000 clones in the sample, roughly 90% were seen once. Sequenced: PBMCs. The receptors stem from a woman between 18 and 29 years old in good health and CMV-seronegative.

The rearrangement joins TRBV9 to TRBJ2-1, with 10 positions matching TRBD2. CDR3 size: 16 residues. In germline, CDR1 is SGDLS, CDR2 YYNGEE. The V segment lost 6 bases and the J segment 8 bases; nucleotides outside the gene matches: 14. In DNA form, the CDR3 reads TGTGCCAGCAAAGGAGTGGCTAGCGGGAGTGTCGATGAGCAGTTCTTC. Translation: CASKGVASGSVDEQFF.

This clone has only a few counts. The chain combines TRBV11-2 with TRBJ1-2; 7 bases agree with TRBD1. The CDR3 spans 14 residues. CDR1 SGHAT and CDR2 FQNNGV come from the germline V gene. The V segment lost 3 bases and the J segment 8 bases; nucleotides outside the gene matches: 9. In DNA, the CDR3 is TGTGCCAGCAGCTTTGCAGGGGGAATGAAGGGCTACACCTTC. Translated, it gives CASSFAGGMKGYTF.

The rearrangement links TRBV27 to TRBJ2-3; possible D gene TRBD2, 5 bases. CDR3 size: 14 residues. CDR1 is MNHEY, CDR2 SMNVEV, per germline (reference sequence). Between the trimmed V and J ends, which lost 3 bases and 2 bases, there was a span of 9 bases. The CDR3 region has the DNA TGTGCCAGCAGTTTGACTACGACCACAGATACGCAGTATTTT. As protein: CASSLTTTTDTQYF.

A note on this clone: This specimen includes other DNA sequences encoding the same CDR3. In DNA, the CDR3 is TGCGCCAGCAGCTTGAACAGCGGGAGCTCCTACAATGAGCAGTTCTTC. It codes for CASSLNSGSSYNEQFF. V gene TRBV5-1 combines with J gene TRBJ2-1, with 8 bases fitting TRBD2. With 1 base clipped from V and 0 bases from J, the junction kept 3 bases outside the gene matches. Germline values: CDR1 SGHRS, CDR2 YFSETQ. This CDR3 has 16 amino acids. The full variable domain, completed using reference TRBV5-1 and TRBJ2-1, is KAGVTQTPRYLIKTRGQQVTLSCSPISGHRSVSWYQQTPGQGLQFLFEYFSETQRNKGNFPGRFSGRQFSNSRSEMNVSTLELGDSALYLCASSLNSGSSYNEQFFGPGTRLTVL.

CDR3 in amino acids: CASSRPDRVGDGYTF. The CDR3 DNA sequence: TGTGCCAGCAGCCGCCCGGACAGGGTGGGGGATGGCTACACCTTC. The V call is TRBV5-4, the J call TRBJ1-2; TRBD1 agrees at 8 bases. Germline V gives CDR1 SGHNT, CDR2 YYREEE (reference sequence). Unmatched junction bases numbered 11, after V lost 4 bases and J lost 6 bases. CDR3 length: 15 amino acids.

The V and J genes are TRBV5-5 and TRBJ1-5; D not certain. CDR3 length equals 14 residues. V was shortened by 1 base and J by 2 bases, with 7 bases between the two germline ends. Germline values: CDR1 SGHKS, CDR2 YYEKEE (reference sequence). CDR3 sequence (DNA): TGTGCCAGCAGCTTGTTCGGTGGCAATCAGCCCCAGCATTTT. It specifies CASSLFGGNQPQHF.

This chain joins TRBV15 and TRBJ2-5; 12 bases fit TRBD2. V was clipped by 0 bases and J by 5 bases; unmatched bases: 10. The germline V gene has CDR1 LNHNV and CDR2 YYDKDF (reference sequence). The CDR3 is 18 residues long. This CDR3 is CATSRDRGLAGFKETQYF. The CDR3 nucleotides read TGTGCCACCAGCAGAGATAGAGGACTAGCGGGATTTAAGGAGACCCAGTACTTC.

This chain uses TRBV18 with TRBJ2-5; 7 positions match TRBD2. The length of the CDR3 is 15 residues. Germline values: CDR1 KGHSH, CDR2 LQKENI. J lost 3 bases, V lost 2 bases, and 6 bases had no gene match. CDR3 protein: CASSPIAGEKETQYF. The CDR3 region has the DNA TGTGCCAGCTCACCAATTGCGGGAGAAAAAGAGACCCAGTACTTC. The variable domain in full, completed from reference TRBV18 and TRBJ2-5, reads NAGVMQNPRHLVRRRGQEARLRCSPMKGHSHVYWYRQLPEEGLKFMVYLQKENIIDESGMPKERFSAEFPKEGPSILRIQQVVRGDSAAYFCASSPIAGEKETQYFGPGTRLLVL.

V is TRBV6-1 and J is TRBJ2-6; no definite D call. CDR3 length equals 14 residues. Germline CDR1 and CDR2: MNHNS and SASEGT. Trimming removed 6 bases from V and 4 bases from J, with 10 bases in between. The CDR3 region is CASSPQAGANVLTF. The CDR3 DNA reads TGTGCCAGCAGCCCGCAGGCCGGGGCCAACGTCCTGACTTTC.

The chain is built from TRBV15 and TRBJ1-2; TRBD1 matches at 8 bases. The ends lost 5 bases at V and 0 bases at J; junction bases unmatched: 5. Germline CDR1 LNHNV, CDR2 YYDKDF (reference sequence). The CDR3 runs 15 residues. The CDR3 region is CATSRDRGTNYGYTF. The CDR3 nucleotides are TGTGCCACCAGCCGTGACAGGGGTACTAACTATGGCTACACCTTC.

This clone occurred a few times. This chain links TRBV30 with TRBJ1-1, with TRBD1 identical over 8 bases. CDR3 length equals 14 residues. V shed 2 bases and J 3 bases; nucleotides not matched to a gene: 5. The germline V gene encodes CDR1 GTSNPN and CDR2 SVGIG (reference sequence). As DNA, the CDR3 is TGTGCCTGGAGTCGACAGGGGTTGGACACTGAAGCTTTCTTT. Translated, it gives CAWSRQGLDTEAFF.

In this sample, this clone turned up a few times. The CDR3 nucleotides are TGTGCCAGCAGTCACGGGACAACAACTAACTATGGCTACACCTTC. Translating it yields CASSHGTTTNYGYTF. The chain has TRBV28 and TRBJ1-2, with TRBD1 as a possible D gene (6 bases). The CDR3 extends over 15 amino acids. The germline V gene has CDR1 MDHEN and CDR2 SYDVKM. The ends were cut back, 5 bases at V and 0 bases at J, with 13 bases in the middle.

The chain combines TRBV4-3 with TRBJ2-3; possibly TRBD2 for D (6 bases). CDR1 and CDR2 from the germline V gene are LGHNA and YSLEER. The ends were cut back, 0 bases at V and 1 base at J, with 8 bases in the middle. There are 15 residues in the CDR3. The CDR3 protein is CASSQDGGGTDTQYF. Written as DNA, the CDR3 is TGCGCCAGCAGCCAAGATGGAGGGGGCACAGATACGCAGTATTTT.

The chain couples TRBV4-3 to TRBJ2-1; TRBD2 agrees at 14 bases. CDR3 length equals 15 residues. V shed 5 bases, J shed 12 bases, and the junction held 9 bases outside the gene matches. Germline V gene data show CDR1 as LGHNA and CDR2 as YSLEER. Written as DNA, the CDR3 is TGCGCCAGCAGCACAGGGACTAGCGGGAGAGTGGGGCAGTTCTTC. Translation gives CASSTGTSGRVGQFF.

There are a few counts of this clone. The CDR3 DNA is TGTGCCAGCAGCGGGGAGGGAAAGTACTTC. Translation gives CASSGEGKYF. The chain carries TRBV21-1 and TRBJ2-7; TRBD2, the D gene given by the table, was not confirmed from the DNA. TRBV21-1 is shown as a pseudogene. The CDR3 has 10 residues.